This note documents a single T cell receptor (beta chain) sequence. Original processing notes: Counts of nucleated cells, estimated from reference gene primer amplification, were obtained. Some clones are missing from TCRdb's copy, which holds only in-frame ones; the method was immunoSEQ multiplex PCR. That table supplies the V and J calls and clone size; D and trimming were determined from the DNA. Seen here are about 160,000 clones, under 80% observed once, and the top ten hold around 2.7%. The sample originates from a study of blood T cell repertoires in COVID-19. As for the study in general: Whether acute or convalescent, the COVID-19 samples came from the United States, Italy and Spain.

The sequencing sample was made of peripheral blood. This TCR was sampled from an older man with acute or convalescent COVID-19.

The CDR3 coding sequence is TGTGCCGCTAGCGGGAGTGTTTACGAGCAGTACTTC. Amino acids: CAASGSVYEQYF. The chain joins TRBV10-3 to TRBJ2-7, with 10 bases matching TRBD2. Germline-derived CDR1 and CDR2 are ENHRY and SYGVKD. The ends lost 11 bases at V and 4 bases at J; junction bases unmatched: 5. The CDR3 is 12 residues long.